Listed here are 7 T cell receptor beta chains from one sample, sequenced in a study of spatial heterogeneity in lung cancer (dated by TCRdb to the late 2010s). Overall study outcomes, separate from this receptor: The tumor nonsynonymous mutation count correlated with the number of expanded alpha and beta TCRs within the tumor.

Libraries were made using 5' RACE. The sequencer listed for this sample is NextSeq 500. TCRdb took the public reads, trimmed them with fastp at Q25, ran MiXCR for clone calling and kept in-frame beta chains. Identical CDR3 protein sequences are pooled into one entry, listed with their most common genes and DNA. This sample gives around 20,000 distinct CDR3 sequences in total; roughly 9% of them show up just once. The top ten constitute about a fifth of the sample. The sample's time point label, decoded: sample taken at primary tumor resection. Their antigen targets remain unknown. Source: lung tumor tissue, taken at surgery. All receptors come from a female donor with early-stage non-small cell lung cancer.

This clonotype was observed at least ten times. The library was designed around alpha chains, so this beta chain is a stray read whose abundance carries little weight. The rearrangement links TRBV18 to TRBJ1-1, with D maybe TRBD1 (5 bases). The CDR3 sequence is 13 residues long. In germline, CDR1 is KGHSH, CDR2 LQKENI. The V gene lost 3 bases and the J gene lost 11 bases, with 16 bases spanning the gap. This CDR3 is CASSPGDGRSAFF. The CDR3 DNA follows: TGTGCCAGCTCACCCGGGGACGGGCGTTCCGCTTTCTTT.

In this sample, this clonotype turned up a few times. This beta chain is off target for a library built for alpha chains, so its abundance means little. J is TRBJ2-1 and V is TRBV7-2; 8 bases agree with TRBD2. Germline V gene sequence: CDR1 SGHTA, CDR2 FQGNSA. Losses at the gene ends were 7 bases for V and 8 bases for J; bases not matched to a gene: 13. The CDR3 runs to 15 residues. CDR3 in amino acids: CASTPGGRRGDEQFF. The CDR3 nucleotides are TGTGCCAGCACCCCGGGGGGGCGGAGAGGCGATGAGCAGTTCTTC.

This clonotype came up many times. This beta chain represents an off-target read in a library built for alpha chains; its size is of limited meaning. The chain recombines TRBV20-1 with TRBJ2-1; 9 bases are a match to TRBD1. The germline V gene has CDR1 DFQATT and CDR2 SNEGSKA (reference sequence). The J segment lost 7 bases and the V segment lost 6 bases, leaving 4 bases of the junction unmatched. The CDR3 is 12 amino acids. The CDR3 sequence is CSAYRGLNEQFF. Written as DNA, the CDR3 is TGCAGTGCATACAGGGGGCTGAATGAGCAGTTCTTC.

Note on this clonotype: This beta chain is a stray sequence in a library constructed for alpha chains; its clone size is not meaningful. J is TRBJ2-3 and V is TRBV10-3, with D hard to call. Germline V CDR1 and CDR2: ENHRY, SYGVKD. CDR3 length: 12 residues. The ends were cut back, 2 bases at V and 2 bases at J, with 2 bases in the middle. The CDR3 spells CAISEATDTQYF. DNA of the CDR3: TGTGCCATCAGTGAGGCCACAGATACGCAGTATTTT.

In regard to this clonotype: Being off target in a library aimed at alpha chains, this beta chain has a size of little meaning. The CDR3 DNA is TGTGCCAGCAGAGGGCCGGGGGGAGTGAACACTGAAGCTTTCTTT. Translation: CASRGPGGVNTEAFF. This chain links TRBV21-1 with TRBJ1-1. TRBV21-1 is flagged as a pseudogene. The CDR3 has 15 amino acids.

This clonotype was detected only a few times. The library was prepared for alpha chains; this beta chain is a stray read, so its frequency means little. The chain combines TRBV11-3 with TRBJ2-7; maybe TRBD2 (5 bases). From germline, CDR1 is SGHNT and CDR2 YENEEA. This CDR3 contains 12 residues. V was cut by 5 bases and J by 5 bases, with 10 bases left in between. CDR3 residues: CASSPGGDEQYF. DNA for the CDR3: TGTGCCAGCAGCCCTGGAGGAGACGAGCAGTACTTC.

Details on this clonotype: The library was designed around alpha chains, so this beta chain is a stray read whose abundance carries little weight. The chain has TRBV20-1 and TRBJ1-5; D is unresolved. V lost 6 bases and J lost 4, with 13 bases in between. The length of the CDR3 is 13 residues. Germline V CDR1 and CDR2: DFQATT, SNEGSKA (reference sequence). CDR3 region: CSAPGIRNQPQHF. The CDR3 nucleotides are TGCAGTGCCCCGGGGATTAGGAATCAGCCCCAGCATTTT.